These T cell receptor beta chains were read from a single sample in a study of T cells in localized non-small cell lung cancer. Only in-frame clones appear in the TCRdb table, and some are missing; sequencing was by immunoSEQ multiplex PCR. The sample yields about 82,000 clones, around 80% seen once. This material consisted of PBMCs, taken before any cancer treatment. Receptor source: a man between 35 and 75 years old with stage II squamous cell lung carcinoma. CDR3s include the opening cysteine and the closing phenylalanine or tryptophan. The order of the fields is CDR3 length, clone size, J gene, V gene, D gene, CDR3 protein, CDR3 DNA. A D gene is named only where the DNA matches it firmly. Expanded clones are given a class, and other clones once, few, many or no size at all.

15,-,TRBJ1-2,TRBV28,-,CASSSFPLGNYGYTF,TGTGCCAGCAGTTCCTTTCCCCTAGGAAACTATGGCTACACCTTC
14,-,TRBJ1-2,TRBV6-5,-,CASSYRKENYGYTF,TGTGCCAGCAGTTACCGTAAAGAGAACTATGGCTACACCTTC
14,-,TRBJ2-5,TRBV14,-,CASSRGRDRETQYF,TGTGCCAGCAGCAGGGGCCGGGACCGGGAGACCCAGTACTTC
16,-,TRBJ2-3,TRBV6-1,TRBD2,CASSESSGGASDTQYF,TGTGCCAGCAGTGAATCGAGCGGGGGGGCCTCAGATACGCAGTATTTT
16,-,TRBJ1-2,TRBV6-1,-,CASSEDPKGRLYGYTF,TGTGCCAGCAGTGAAGACCCAAAAGGGAGACTCTATGGCTACACCTTC
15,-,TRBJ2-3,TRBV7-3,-,CASSFGQYSTDTQYF,TGTGCCAGCAGCTTTGGACAGTATTCCACAGATACGCAGTATTTT
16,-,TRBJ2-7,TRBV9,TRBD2,CASSVNPSGNSYEQYF,TGTGCCAGCAGCGTCAACCCCAGCGGGAACTCCTACGAGCAGTACTTC
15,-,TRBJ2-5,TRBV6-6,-,CASSYTWTPGQTQYF,TGTGCCAGCAGTTACACCTGGACCCCCGGGCAGACCCAGTACTTC
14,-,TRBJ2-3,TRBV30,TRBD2,CAWSRLAGKDTQYF,TGTGCCTGGAGTAGACTAGCGGGGAAAGATACGCAGTATTTT
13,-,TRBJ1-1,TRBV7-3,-,CASSDRLNTEAFF,TGTGCCAGCAGCGACAGGTTAAACACTGAAGCTTTCTTT
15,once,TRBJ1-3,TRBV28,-,CASSSSGASGNTIYF,TGTGCCAGCAGTTCCTCGGGGGCCTCTGGAAACACCATATATTTT
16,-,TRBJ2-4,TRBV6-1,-,CASSEAGAAGRNIQYF,TGTGCCAGCAGTGAAGCAGGCGCGGCCGGGCGAAACATTCAGTACTTC
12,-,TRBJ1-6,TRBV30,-,CAWSEPNRDLHF,TGTGCCTGGAGTGAACCGAACCGTGACCTCCACTTT
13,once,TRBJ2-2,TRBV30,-,CAWSFRTTGELFF,TGTGCCTGGAGTTTCAGGACCACCGGGGAGCTGTTTTTT
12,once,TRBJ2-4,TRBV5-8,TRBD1,CASSLQQGREYF,TGTGCCAGCAGCTTACAACAGGGGAGAGAGTACTTC
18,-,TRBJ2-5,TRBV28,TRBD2,CASSPPPALAGWGGTQYF,TGTGCCAGCAGTCCCCCCCCGGCGCTAGCGGGATGGGGGGGGACCCAGTACTTC
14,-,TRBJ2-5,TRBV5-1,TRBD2,CASSLVPSGGPQYF,TGCGCCAGCAGCTTGGTTCCTAGCGGGGGACCCCAGTACTTC
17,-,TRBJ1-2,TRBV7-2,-,CASSLEGPAGTHYGYTF,TGTGCCAGCAGCTTAGAGGGCCCGGCAGGGACCCACTATGGCTACACCTTC
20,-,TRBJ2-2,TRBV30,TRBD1,CAWSGPHLTGFLMGTGELFF,TGTGCCTGGAGTGGACCCCATCTGACAGGGTTCTTGATGGGCACCGGGGAGCTGTTTTTT
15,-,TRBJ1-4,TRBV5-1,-,CASSQSPATNEKLFF,TGCGCCAGCAGCCAAAGTCCAGCAACTAATGAAAAACTGTTTTTT
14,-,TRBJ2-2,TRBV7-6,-,CASSLAVNTGELFF,TGTGCCAGCAGCTTAGCGGTGAACACCGGGGAGCTGTTTTTT
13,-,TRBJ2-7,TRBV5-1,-,CASAPVPSYEQYF,TGCGCCAGCGCACCTGTTCCGTCTTACGAGCAGTACTTC
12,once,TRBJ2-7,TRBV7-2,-,CASSWTHGEQYF,TGTGCCAGCAGCTGGACCCACGGGGAGCAGTACTTC
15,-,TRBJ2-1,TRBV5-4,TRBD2,CASSRAGEAHGEQFF,TGTGCCAGCAGCAGAGCGGGGGAGGCCCATGGTGAGCAGTTCTTC
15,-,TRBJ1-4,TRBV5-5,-,CASSLLRGTNEKLFF,TGTGCCAGCAGCTTGTTAAGGGGTACTAATGAAAAACTGTTTTTT
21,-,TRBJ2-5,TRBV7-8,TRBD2,CASSLPRLVPGLAGGRETQYF,TGTGCCAGCAGCCTCCCACGCCTAGTCCCGGGACTAGCGGGGGGGCGAGAGACCCAGTACTTC
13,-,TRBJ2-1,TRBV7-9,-,CASTWGEYNEQFF,TGTGCCAGCACCTGGGGAGAGTACAATGAGCAGTTCTTC
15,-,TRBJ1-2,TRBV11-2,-,CASSPGTGGRYGYTF,TGTGCCAGCAGCCCAGGGACGGGAGGGCGATATGGCTACACCTTC
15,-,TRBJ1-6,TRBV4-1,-,CASSHSGGRNSPLHF,TGCGCCAGCAGCCATTCTGGGGGGCGGAATTCACCCCTCCACTTT
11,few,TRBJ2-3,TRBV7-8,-,CASSFTDTQYF,TGTGCCAGCAGCTTCACAGATACGCAGTATTTT
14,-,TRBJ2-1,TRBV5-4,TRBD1,CASSLDRGKDEQFF,TGTGCCAGCAGCTTGGACAGGGGGAAGGATGAGCAGTTCTTC
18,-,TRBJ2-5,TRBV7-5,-,CVRSLPSLGRRREETQYF,TGTGTCAGAAGCTTACCGTCCTTGGGGCGGAGGAGAGAAGAGACCCAGTACTTC
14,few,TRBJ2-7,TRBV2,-,CASTGLWSSYEQYF,TGTGCCAGCACCGGACTGTGGAGCTCCTACGAGCAGTACTTC
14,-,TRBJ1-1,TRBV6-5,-,CASSSPYGNTEAFF,TGTGCCAGCAGTTCCCCCTACGGGAACACTGAAGCTTTCTTT
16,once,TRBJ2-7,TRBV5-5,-,CASSLGGGQYSYEQYF,TGTGCCAGCAGCTTGGGGGGTGGACAGTACTCCTACGAGCAGTACTTC